One sample yielded the 5 T cell receptor beta chains listed below, sequenced in a study of blood T cell repertoires in COVID-19. Method: immunoSEQ multiplex PCR; TCRdb's copy keeps in-frame clones and lacks some. The sample carries just under 20,000 clones, about 85% recorded once. Input material: peripheral blood. These receptors were taken from a human donor with active COVID-19. The donor label of this sample is uncertain.

V is TRBV21-1 and J is TRBJ2-1; the D call TRBD1 from the table was never checked on the DNA. TRBV21-1 is a listed pseudogene. The CDR3 spans 19 residues. CDR3 protein: CASSRNYRDRGYKHNEQFF. For the CDR3, the DNA is TGTGCCAGCAGCAGAAACTACCGGGACAGGGGATACAAACACAATGAGCAGTTCTTC.

The chain joins TRBV4-3 to TRBJ2-7, with D possibly matching TRBD1 (5 bases). V was shortened by 2 bases and J by 0 bases, with 11 bases between the two germline ends. Germline assignment: CDR1 LGHNA and CDR2 YSLEER. There are 15 residues in the CDR3. CDR3 DNA: TGCGCCAGCAGCCAAAGACAGAGAAGCTCCTACGAGCAGTACTTC. As protein: CASSQRQRSSYEQYF.

This chain connects TRBV13 to TRBJ2-1; 10 nucleotides align to TRBD1. V gave up 4 bases and J gave up 7 bases; unmatched junction bases: 7. The CDR3 runs 15 residues. Germline V gene sequence: CDR1 PRHDT, CDR2 FYEKMQ (reference sequence). The DNA of the CDR3 is TGTGCCAGCAGCTCGAAGGGGACAGGGGCGAATGAGCAGTTCTTC. This codes for CASSSKGTGANEQFF.

The CDR3 sequence is CASSPPGGVEQYF. DNA for the CDR3: TGTGCCAGCAGCCCCCCCGGGGGGGTGGAGCAGTACTTC. The chain combines TRBV7-9 with TRBJ2-7; 8 bases are a match to TRBD2. J gave up 7 bases and V 5 bases, and 7 bases lay outside the gene matches. Germline V gives CDR1 SEHNR, CDR2 FQNEAQ (reference sequence). The CDR3 runs 13 residues.

This chain uses TRBV3-1 (or the pseudogene TRBV3-2) with TRBJ2-1; possible D gene TRBD2, 6 bases. V was clipped by 3 bases and J by 15 bases, with 15 bases between them. This CDR3 is 12 amino acids long. Germline-derived CDR1 and CDR2 are LGHDT and YNNKEL (reference sequence). As DNA, the CDR3 is TGTGCCAGCAGCCACGCGAGGGAGGCACCGTTCTTC. It translates to CASSHAREAPFF.